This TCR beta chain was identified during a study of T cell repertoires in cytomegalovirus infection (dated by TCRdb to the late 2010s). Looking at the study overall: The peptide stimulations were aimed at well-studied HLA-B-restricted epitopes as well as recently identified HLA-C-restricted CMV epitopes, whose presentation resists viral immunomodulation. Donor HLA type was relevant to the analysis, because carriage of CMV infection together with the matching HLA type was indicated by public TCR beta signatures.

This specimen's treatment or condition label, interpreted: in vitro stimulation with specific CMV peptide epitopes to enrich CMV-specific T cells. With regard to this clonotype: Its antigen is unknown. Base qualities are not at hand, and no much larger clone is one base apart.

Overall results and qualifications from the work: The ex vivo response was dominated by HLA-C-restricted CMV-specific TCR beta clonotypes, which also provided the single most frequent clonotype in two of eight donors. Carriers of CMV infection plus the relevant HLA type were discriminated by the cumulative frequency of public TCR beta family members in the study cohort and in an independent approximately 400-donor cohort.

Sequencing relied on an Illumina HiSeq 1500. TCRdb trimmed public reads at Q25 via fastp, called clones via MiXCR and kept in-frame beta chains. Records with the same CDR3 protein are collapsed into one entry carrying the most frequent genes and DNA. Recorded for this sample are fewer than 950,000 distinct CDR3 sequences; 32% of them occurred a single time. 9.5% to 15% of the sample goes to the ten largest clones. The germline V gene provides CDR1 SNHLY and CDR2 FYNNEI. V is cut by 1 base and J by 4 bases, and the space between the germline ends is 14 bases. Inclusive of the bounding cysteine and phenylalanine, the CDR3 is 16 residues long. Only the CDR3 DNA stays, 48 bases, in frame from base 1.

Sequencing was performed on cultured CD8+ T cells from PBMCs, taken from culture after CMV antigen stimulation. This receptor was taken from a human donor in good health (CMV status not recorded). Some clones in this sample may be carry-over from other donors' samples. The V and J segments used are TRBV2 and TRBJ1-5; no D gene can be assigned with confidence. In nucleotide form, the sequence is TGTGCCAGCAGTGAAGTAATAGGGAAGTATAATCAGCCCCAGCATTTT. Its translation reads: CASSEVIGKYNQPQHF.